The subject of this entry is one T cell receptor beta chain. What this receptor recognizes is not known. No much larger clone exists at a distance of one base, and base qualities are not known. The sample originates from a study of shared clonotypes between healthy human individuals (dated by TCRdb to 2020 to 2021). Regarding the complete study: The cohort included three men and a couple of women between 18 and 49 years of age. To estimate repertoire size and how much clonotype sharing occurs between individuals, the study deeply sequenced the blood TCR repertoires of several healthy adults. For each donor, CD4 naive and CD4 memory were each given three plates, CD8 naive was given two plates, and CD8 memory was given one plate. Different laboratories and diverse techniques were used to prepare libraries and sequence TCR repertoires, to increase sequencing depth and limit assay-specific biases. Leukapheresis yielded between about 0.85 and 9.5 billion PBMCs per donor. The study at large found these results: Higher generation probabilities were observed for clonotypes shared by all four sorted-subset donors than for non-shared clonotypes. Rarefaction of sorted-subset datasets indicated incomplete sequencing despite the large sequencing depth. Approximately 5% of naive CD4, more than 3% of naive CD8, approximately 2% of memory CD4, and about 0.4% of memory CD8 clonotypes were shared across a few donors. Only blood was sampled, and tissue TCR repertoires likely differ from those in blood. Pairwise subsampling indicated that sequencing depth was expected to affect the degree of clonotype sharing among donors. Larger estimated clonotype richness was generally found for naive subsets than for memory subsets. The genetic and exposure-history diversity represented was limited by the small number of donors.

TCR CDR3 regions were amplified from genomic DNA by multiplex PCR using the deep immunoSEQ assay. For each cell subset, the extracted genomic DNA was distributed evenly across all wells of several immunoSEQ 96-well plates, and each plate served as one replicate. Each replicate PCR for sorted subsets received about 0.2 ug genomic DNA, equal to roughly 33,000 T cell genomes. Purified libraries were quantified with a Qubit 3.0 fluorometer, sized on a Bioanalyzer 2100, and re-quantified with the KAPA Library Quantification kit. Each immunoSEQ 96-well plate was sequenced on its own single-read 150-cycle Illumina NextSeq 550 flow cell. The published analysis was carried out like this. Because the immunoSEQ output included only junctional sequences and no quality scores, the filtering could not be the same as the filtering used for full-length reads. Sequences were annotated with PyIR, a Python wrapper for IgBLAST v1.9, and V/J genes and CDR3 were assigned using IMGT germline references. Any read was removed if the V/J assignment was weak (E-value above 1e-6), the CDR3 was missing, or the read contained stop codons, out-of-frame junctions, or ambiguous translated residues. V3J clonotypes were defined as sequences sharing the same inferred V gene, J gene, and CDR3 amino acid sequence. To compute the percentage overlap between repertoires, the number of shared unique clonotypes was divided by the size of the smaller repertoire. RTK rarefaction, the Chao1 estimator, and Recon v2.1 estimates of unobserved clonotypes were used to assess repertoire richness. OLGA was used to compute generation probabilities for all TCRbeta clonotypes that the gDNA method yielded from a handful of donors. TCRdb obtained this table from immuneACCESS and retained in-frame rearrangements with V and J assigned. These tables miss some clones; where compared with another copy, unresolved V genes account for less than half of the shortfall, and the remainder is unexplained. V and J calls and clone size are copied from that table; D and trimming were computed from the DNA. The sample yields 2 million to 3 million clones; 93% were counted once. The ten largest make up 0.36% of the sample.

The donors were healthy, HIV-negative adults with no recently reported acute infections or vaccinations. Every donor was a Caucasian adult living in Nashville, Tennessee, USA. Magnetic negative selection was used to enrich CD4+ T cells, after which naive cells were positively selected on CD45RA and the negative fraction became the memory subset. After blood collection by leukapheresis, PBMCs were isolated using Ficoll-Histopaque density gradient centrifugation and then cryopreserved in the vapor phase of liquid nitrogen. Analytical flow cytometry was used to check the purity and quantity of every magnetically sorted T cell population. From each sorted fraction, genomic DNA was isolated and quantified by UV absorbance on a Nanodrop 2000c. The CDR3 starts with the cysteine, ends with the phenylalanine, and has 13 residues. The entry retains the CDR3 DNA only, 39 bases that are in frame from base 1. CDR1 and CDR2 are read off the germline V gene as SGHTS and YDEGEE. The germline ends are 7 bases apart after V is trimmed by 0 bases and J by 4 bases.

The receptor was isolated from a man between 18 and 29 years old in good health. Some clones in this sample may be carry-over from other donors' samples. The V gene is TRBV5-8 and the J gene is TRBJ1-2; there is no confident call for the D gene. The specimen was naive CD4+ T cells from PBMCs. According to the study, the label for this sample's cell subset or site signals: CD45RA+ positively selected. CDR3 protein: CASSLGRFYGYTF. The DNA is TGTGCCAGCAGCTTGGGACGGTTCTATGGCTACACCTTC.